The 29 T cell receptor beta chains reported below all come from one sample, sequenced in a study of shared clonotypes between healthy human individuals. Some clones are missing from TCRdb's copy, which holds only in-frame ones; the method was immunoSEQ multiplex PCR. Altogether 450,000 to 500,000 clones are present, about 72% being singletons, with the ten largest covering about 12%. Input material: PBMCs. The source of these receptors is a woman in her thirties or forties in good health. Some clones in this sample may be carry-over from other donors' samples.

This clone was seen more than once but under ten times. The gene calls are TRBV4-2 and TRBJ2-1; D may be TRBD2 (5 bases). The CDR3 runs 15 residues. Germline V lookup: CDR1 LGHNA, CDR2 YNFKEQ. Trimming shortened V by 1 base and J by 3 bases, and 10 bases separated the two germline ends. CDR3 DNA sequence: TGTGCCAGCAGCCAAGTGGCGGAGGACTACAATGAGCAGTTCTTC. It translates to CASSQVAEDYNEQFF.

Of note for this clone: Other DNA sequences in this sample translate to the same CDR3. The gene calls are TRBV29-1 and TRBJ1-3, with D unclear. Trimming removed 5 bases at V and 0 bases at J, with 2 bases between. CDR3 size: 11 residues. CDR1 and CDR2 from the germline V gene are SQVTM and ANQGSEA. The CDR3 DNA is TGCAGCGTTAGCTCTGGAAACACCATATATTTT. This sequence encodes CSVSSGNTIYF.

The rearrangement uses TRBV6-5 and TRBJ2-1, with TRBD2 as a possible D gene (5 bases). This CDR3 spans 15 amino acids. CDR1 is MNHEY and CDR2 is SVGAGI in the germline V gene. V lost 2 bases and J 0 bases, leaving 8 bases between the germline ends. The CDR3 nucleotides read TGTGCCAGCAGTTACGGCGGGCACTCCTACAATGAGCAGTTCTTC. Amino acid sequence: CASSYGGHSYNEQFF.

This clone has a handful of counts. The chain carries TRBV6-5 and TRBJ1-1; D remains ambiguous. Trimming took 5 bases from V and 1 from J, leaving 14 bases between them. This CDR3 spans 15 amino acids. Per germline, CDR1 MNHEY and CDR2 SVGAGI. In DNA form, the CDR3 reads TGTGCCAGCAGTCCCGACCGACCGAAGAACACTGAAGCTTTCTTT. Translated: CASSPDRPKNTEAFF.

This chain joins TRBV18 and TRBJ1-4; 7 nucleotides match TRBD1. CDR3 length: 14 residues. J gave up 5 bases and V 1 base, and 1 base lay outside the gene matches. Germline values: CDR1 KGHSH, CDR2 LQKENI. The CDR3 loop reads CASSPQGQNEKLFF. The DNA for the CDR3 is TGTGCCAGCTCACCACAGGGACAGAATGAAAAACTGTTTTTT.

This clone came up a few times. A far larger clone lies a single base away; this is likely a read error. The chain combines TRBV7-2 with TRBJ2-4, with D possibly matching TRBD1 (6 bases). The V and J ends lost 5 bases and 7 bases respectively, with 12 bases between them. The CDR3 is 13 residues long. The germline CDR1 and CDR2 sequences are SGHTA and FQGNSA. The CDR3 DNA follows: TGTGCCAGCAGCAACGACAGGCCCAACATTCAGTACTTC. This gives the protein CASSNDRPNIQYF.

This clone has a count of ten or more. The gene calls are TRBV12-1 and TRBJ2-3; the D call in the table, TRBD2, was not verified against the DNA. TRBV12-1 is assigned pseudogene status. The CDR3 length is 15 residues. The DNA of the CDR3 is TGTGCCAGCAGCTTTGCCCCCCCTAGCACAGATACGCAGTATTTT. It codes for CASSFAPPSTDTQYF.

The rearrangement links TRBV7-3 to TRBJ2-1; 9 bases line up with TRBD1. The V gene end was trimmed by 5 bases and the J gene end by 10 bases; junction bases not matched to a gene: 12. This CDR3 has 15 amino acids. Per germline, CDR1 SGHTA and CDR2 FQGTGA. The CDR3 region has the DNA TGTGCCAGCAGCCCGGGACAGGGCGTTGTGGGGGAGCAGTTCTTC. Protein product: CASSPGQGVVGEQFF.

The chain links TRBV7-8 to TRBJ2-7; D unresolved. CDR1 is SGHVS, CDR2 FQNEAQ, per germline. The CDR3 contains 14 residues. The V gene lost 3 bases and the J gene lost 6 bases, with 15 bases spanning the gap. This CDR3 reads CASSLTPHKGEQYF. CDR3 in DNA: TGTGCCAGCAGCTTGACCCCTCACAAAGGCGAGCAGTACTTC.

V is TRBV15 and J is TRBJ2-5, with 11 nucleotides matching TRBD2. V was clipped by 0 bases and J by 5 bases; unmatched bases: 2. Germline CDR1 and CDR2: LNHNV and YYDKDF (reference sequence). The CDR3 sequence is 15 residues long. The CDR3 loop reads CATSRDTSGSETQYF. DNA for the CDR3: TGTGCCACCAGCAGAGATACTAGCGGGAGTGAGACCCAGTACTTC. Filled out from reference TRBV15 and TRBJ2-5, the complete variable domain reads DAMVIQNPRYQVTQFGKPVTLSCSQTLNHNVMYWYQQKSSQAPKLLFHYYDKDFNNEADTPDNFQSRRPNTSFCFLDIRSPGLGDTAMYLCATSRDTSGSETQYFGPGTRLLVL.

This clone appeared a few times. The chain couples TRBV30 to TRBJ2-7; TRBD1 matches 10 bases. V lost 3 bases and J lost 5; bases outside the gene matches: 4. CDR1 is GTSNPN and CDR2 is SVGIG in the germline V gene (reference sequence). The CDR3 consists of 13 residues. CDR3 bases: TGTGCCTGGAGGGGACAGGGGTTGAACGAGCAGTACTTC. This sequence encodes CAWRGQGLNEQYF.

CDR3 coding DNA: TGTGCCTGGAGTGTAAGCGATCTCTCCTATAATTCACCCCTCCACTTT. This sequence encodes CAWSVSDLSYNSPLHF. The rearrangement links TRBV30 to TRBJ1-6; D is unclear. The V gene's germline CDR1 is GTSNPN and CDR2 SVGIG (reference sequence). Between the trimmed V and J ends, which lost 0 bases and 0 bases, there was a span of 9 bases. The length of the CDR3 is 16 residues.

Only a few counts were recorded for this clone. The chain joins TRBV7-9 to TRBJ2-1, with D perhaps matching TRBD2 (6 bases). The germline V gene encodes CDR1 SEHNR and CDR2 FQNEAQ (reference sequence). V lost 5 bases and J 0 bases, leaving 8 bases between the germline ends. The CDR3 is made up of 14 amino acids. The DNA for the CDR3 is TGTGCCAGCAGCCGGGACTTCTCCTACAATGAGCAGTTCTTC. Translation gives CASSRDFSYNEQFF.

The chain couples TRBV6-1 to TRBJ2-7, with 7 bases fitting TRBD1. CDR1 and CDR2 (germline): MNHNS, SASEGT. V shed 4 bases, J shed 3 bases, and the junction held 3 bases outside the gene matches. The length of the CDR3 is 13 residues. The CDR3 is CASSGDSYYEQYF. In nucleotides, the CDR3 is TGTGCCAGCAGTGGGGACAGCTACTACGAGCAGTACTTC.

The gene calls are TRBV30 and TRBJ2-7, with D maybe TRBD2 (5 bases). Trimming cost V 2 bases and J 5 bases, with 25 bases left between them. The CDR3 covers 17 residues. CDR1 and CDR2 (germline): GTSNPN, SVGIG (reference sequence). The CDR3 sequence is CAWSRPKHGVGDDEQYF. In nucleotides, the CDR3 is TGTGCCTGGAGTCGGCCCAAACACGGGGTTGGGGATGACGAGCAGTACTTC.

The rearrangement joins TRBV29-1 to TRBJ2-3, with 9 bases that match TRBD2. This CDR3 contains 14 residues. Germline V lookup: CDR1 SQVTM, CDR2 ANQGSEA. Unmatched junction bases numbered 5, after V lost 2 bases and J lost 5 bases. The CDR3 DNA sequence: TGCAGCGTTGAACCGGGACTAGCAAGAGATACGCAGTATTTT. Encoded protein: CSVEPGLARDTQYF.

The chain uses TRBV7-9 and TRBJ1-1, with 10 bases fitting TRBD1. Germline loops: CDR1 SEHNR, CDR2 FQNEAQ (reference sequence). The CDR3 covers 13 residues. With 1 base clipped from V and 11 bases from J, the junction kept 4 bases outside the gene matches. The CDR3 sequence: CASSLVGTGDAFF. The DNA of the CDR3 is TGTGCCAGCAGCTTAGTCGGGACAGGGGACGCTTTCTTT. Variable domain in full (rest from reference TRBV7-9 and TRBJ1-1): DTGVSQNPRHKITKRGQNVTFRCDPISEHNRLYWYRQTLGQGPEFLTYFQNEAQLEKSRLLSDRFSAERPKGSFSTLEIQRTEQGDSAMYLCASSLVGTGDAFFGQGTRLTVV.

The chain couples TRBV5-4 to TRBJ2-1, with D possibly TRBD2 on 6 matching bases. The ends were cut back, 2 bases at V and 10 bases at J, with 16 bases in the middle. The CDR3 spans 14 residues. In germline, CDR1 is SGHNT, CDR2 YYREEE (reference sequence). DNA of the CDR3: TGTGCCAGCAGCTTTCCGGGAGCCCTTTTAGAGCAGTTCTTC. This sequence encodes CASSFPGALLEQFF.

This rearrangement joins TRBV4-1 to TRBJ2-1, with 10 bases aligning to TRBD2. V shed 4 bases and J 0 bases; nucleotides not matched to a gene: 9. CDR1 MGHRA and CDR2 YSYEKL come from the germline V gene. The CDR3 loop spans 18 amino acids. The CDR3 region has the DNA TGCGCCAGCAGCCGGACTAGCGGACCGTGGGGCTCCTACAATGAGCAGTTCTTC. Translation: CASSRTSGPWGSYNEQFF.

This clone has just a few counts. This specimen includes other DNA sequences encoding the same CDR3. The V and J genes are TRBV6-5 and TRBJ1-5; TRBD1 agrees at 7 bases. In germline, CDR1 is MNHEY, CDR2 SVGAGI. V gave up 6 bases and J gave up 4 bases; unmatched junction bases: 3. The CDR3 covers 13 residues. As DNA, the CDR3 is TGTGCCAGCAGACGGGACAGTAATCAGCCCCAGCATTTT. Its translation is CASRRDSNQPQHF.

The chain is built from TRBV30 and TRBJ2-2, with D perhaps matching TRBD2 (6 bases). The CDR3 loop spans 14 amino acids. Trimming cost V 5 bases and J 7 bases, with 17 bases left between them. Germline V CDR1 and CDR2: GTSNPN, SVGIG (reference sequence). The CDR3 region has the DNA TGTGCCTGGGTATGGGACTGGTTAGACGGGGAGCTGTTTTTT. The encoded protein is CAWVWDWLDGELFF.

The rearrangement links TRBV4-1 to TRBJ2-2; tentative D call: TRBD1 (5 bases). Trimming shortened V by 0 bases and J by 6 bases, and 8 bases separated the two germline ends. The CDR3 is 14 residues long. The V gene's germline CDR1 is MGHRA and CDR2 YSYEKL. CDR3 residues: CASSQDRVAGELFF. In nucleotides, the CDR3 is TGCGCCAGCAGCCAAGACAGGGTCGCCGGGGAGCTGTTTTTT.

The genes are TRBV11-2 and TRBJ1-1; weak D call: TRBD1 (6 bases). V was pared by 6 bases and J by 7 bases, with 12 bases between. The V gene's germline CDR1 is SGHAT and CDR2 FQNNGV. This CDR3 is built from 12 residues. As DNA, the CDR3 is TGTGCCAGCAGAGGAGGGGGGATTGAAGCTTTCTTT. It yields the protein CASRGGGIEAFF.

The chain is built from TRBV10-3 and TRBJ2-3; D may be TRBD2 (6 bases). CDR3 size: 15 residues. V was pared by 5 bases and J by 1 base, with 13 bases between. Germline V gene sequence: CDR1 ENHRY, CDR2 SYGVKD. The CDR3 nucleotides read TGTGCCATCAGTTGGGGGGTAGGGGGCACAGATACGCAGTATTTT. The encoded protein is CAISWGVGGTDTQYF.

This chain connects TRBV7-9 to TRBJ2-5; 7 bases are a match to TRBD1. Germline trimming cut 5 bases from V and 5 bases from J; bases unmatched to any gene: 8. CDR1 is SEHNR, CDR2 FQNEAQ, per germline (reference sequence). There are 14 residues in the CDR3. The CDR3 region is CASSTYRGAETQYF. CDR3 bases: TGTGCCAGCAGCACATACAGGGGAGCGGAGACCCAGTACTTC.

The CDR3 spells CASSGGEGSPLHF. In nucleotides, the CDR3 is TGTGCCAGCAGTGGGGGAGAGGGGTCACCCCTCCACTTT. The V gene is TRBV6-4, the J gene TRBJ1-6; perhaps TRBD1 as D (5 bases). The germline V gene has CDR1 MRHNA and CDR2 SNTAGT. This CDR3 spans 13 amino acids. V was cut by 4 bases and J by 10 bases, with 11 bases left in between.

The sample holds a few counts of this clone. The chain uses TRBV2 and TRBJ2-3; 8 nucleotides agree with TRBD2. This CDR3 spans 15 amino acids. V trimming: 6 bases; J trimming: 8 bases; junction bases outside the gene matches: 13. Germline CDR1 SNHLY, CDR2 FYNNEI. The CDR3 region has the DNA TGTGCCAGCAGCGACGGGGGGGGCAAGGGGATTACGCAGTATTTT. Translating it yields CASSDGGGKGITQYF.

V and J are TRBV28 and TRBJ2-2; tentatively, D is TRBD2 (6 bases). Per germline, CDR1 MDHEN and CDR2 SYDVKM. V lost 5 bases and J 5 bases, leaving 15 bases between the germline ends. CDR3 length: 15 residues. In DNA form, the CDR3 reads TGTGCCAGCAGTCCCCCCGGGAGTGGTACCGGGGAGCTGTTTTTT. Its protein is CASSPPGSGTGELFF.

As to this clone: The likely explanation is a read error, given a far larger clone one base away. Other DNA sequences in the same sample also yield this CDR3. The rearrangement joins TRBV4-2 to TRBJ2-7; 8 nucleotides line up with TRBD1. CDR1 and CDR2 from the germline V gene are LGHNA and YNFKEQ. The CDR3 totals 15 residues. The CDR3 DNA sequence: TGTGCTAGCAGCCAAGACCAGGGGGCCCACTACGAGCAGTACTTC. It yields the protein CASSQDQGAHYEQYF.